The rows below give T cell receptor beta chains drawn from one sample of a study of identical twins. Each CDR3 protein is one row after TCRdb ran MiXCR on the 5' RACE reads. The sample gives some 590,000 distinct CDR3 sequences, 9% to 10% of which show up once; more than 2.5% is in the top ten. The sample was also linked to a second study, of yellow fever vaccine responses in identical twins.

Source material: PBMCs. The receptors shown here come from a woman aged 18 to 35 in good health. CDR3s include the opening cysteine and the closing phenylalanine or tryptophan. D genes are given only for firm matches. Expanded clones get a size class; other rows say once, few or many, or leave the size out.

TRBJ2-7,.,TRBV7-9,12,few,TGTGCCAGCAGCAAAGGTACCTACGAGCAGTACTTC,CASSKGTYEQYF
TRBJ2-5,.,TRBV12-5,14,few,TGTGCTAGTGGATGGGACCGCGAACAAGAGACCCAGTACTTC,CASGWDREQETQYF
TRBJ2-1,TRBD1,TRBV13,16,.,TGTGCCAGCAGCTTAACCGGACAGGGGAAGTGGTCTGGGCAGTTCTTC,CASSLTGQGKWSGQFF
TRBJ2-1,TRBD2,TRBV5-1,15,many,TGTGCCAGCAGCCTAGCGGGTCAGGTCTACAATGAGCAGTTCTTC,CASSLAGQVYNEQFF
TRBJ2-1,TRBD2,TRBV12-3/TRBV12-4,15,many,TGTGCCAGCAGTCGCATAGCGGGAGAAGGCTATGAGCAGTTCTTC,CASSRIAGEGYEQFF
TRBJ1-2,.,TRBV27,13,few,TGTGCCAGCAGTTATCGAATAAACTATGGCTACACCTTC,CASSYRINYGYTF
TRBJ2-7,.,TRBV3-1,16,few,TGTGCCAGCAGCCCCACCACTGCACGGACTGCCTACGAGCAGTACTTC,CASSPTTARTAYEQYF
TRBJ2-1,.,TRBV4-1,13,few,TGCGCCAGCATGGGATCCGGAGGGAATGAGCAGTTCTTC,CASMGSGGNEQFF
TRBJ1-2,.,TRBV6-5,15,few,TGTGCCAGCAGTTACTCGGCAGGGATTAACTATGGCTACACCTTC,CASSYSAGINYGYTF
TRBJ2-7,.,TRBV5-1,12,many,TGTGCCAGCAGTGGCGACTCCTACGAGCAGTACTTC,CASSGDSYEQYF
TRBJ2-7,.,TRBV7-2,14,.,TGTGCCAGCAGCCCTGACATGCGACAGAACGAGCAGTACTTC,CASSPDMRQNEQYF
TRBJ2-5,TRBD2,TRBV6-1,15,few,TGTGCCAGCAGGGGAACTAGCGGGGTACAAGAGACCCAGTACTTC,CASRGTSGVQETQYF
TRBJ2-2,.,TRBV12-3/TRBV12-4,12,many,TGTGCCAGCAAGTCCATCTCCGGGGAGCTGTTTTTT,CASKSISGELFF
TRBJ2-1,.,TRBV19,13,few,TGTGCCAGTACCTCACCCTCAGGAGGGGGGCAGTTCTTC,CASTSPSGGGQFF
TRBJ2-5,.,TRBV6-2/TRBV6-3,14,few,TGTGCCAGCAGTTACTCTGGGTACCAAGAGACCCAGTACTTC,CASSYSGYQETQYF
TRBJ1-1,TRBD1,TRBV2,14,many,TGTGCCAGCAATAGACAGGGGGCCAGCACTGAAGCTTTCTTT,CASNRQGASTEAFF
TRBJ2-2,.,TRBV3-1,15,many,TGTGCCAGCAGCTTTGCCCTAGCAACCACCGGGGAGCTGTTTTTT,CASSFALATTGELFF
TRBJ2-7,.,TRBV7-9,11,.,TGTGCCAGCAGTCGGGATGACGAGCAGTACTTC,CASSRDDEQYF
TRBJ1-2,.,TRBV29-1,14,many,TGCAGCGTTGATGTTAGTGGGACACTCTATGGCTACACCTTC,CSVDVSGTLYGYTF
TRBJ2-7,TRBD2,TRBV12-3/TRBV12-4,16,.,TGTGCCAGCAGCCCCCGCATCGGGGGGAAAGAAAACGAGCAGTACTTC,CASSPRIGGKENEQYF
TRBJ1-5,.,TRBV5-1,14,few,TGCGCCAGCAGCTTTGGGGGGAGAAATCAGCCCCAGCATTTT,CASSFGGRNQPQHF
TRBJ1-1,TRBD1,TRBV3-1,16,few,TGTGCCAGCAGCCAAGGGGCAGGGGGCGCGCACACTGAAGCTTTCTTT,CASSQGAGGAHTEAFF
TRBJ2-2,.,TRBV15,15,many,TGTGCCACCCGAGGGGGGGCTTTTAACACCGGGGAGCTGTTTTTT,CATRGGAFNTGELFF
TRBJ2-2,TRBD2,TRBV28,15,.,TGTGCCAGCAGGGAGAGTAGCGGGATCGGCGGGGAGCTGTTTTTT,CASRESSGIGGELFF
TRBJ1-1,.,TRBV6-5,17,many,TGTGCCAGCATCACTCCCGACAGAGCTCAGGTATTAACTGAAGCTTTCTTT,CASITPDRAQVLTEAFF
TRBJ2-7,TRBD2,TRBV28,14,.,TGTGCCAGCAACGGGAGGGCGGAAGACTACGAGCAGTACTTC,CASNGRAEDYEQYF
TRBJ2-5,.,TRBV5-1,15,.,TGCGCCAGCAGCTCACTAGGACAGAACCAAGAGACCCAGTACTTC,CASSSLGQNQETQYF
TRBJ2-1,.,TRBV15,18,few,TGTGCCACCAGCAGAGACCCTCTCTTAGCTGGAGTCTACAATGAGCAGTTCTTC,CATSRDPLLAGVYNEQFF
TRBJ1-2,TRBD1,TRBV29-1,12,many,TGCAGCGCCACGGGACAGAACTATGGCTACACCTTC,CSATGQNYGYTF
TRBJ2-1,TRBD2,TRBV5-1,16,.,TGCGCCAGCAGCTTGGGAGCTAGCGGGAGGCCGAGTGAGCAGTTCTTC,CASSLGASGRPSEQFF
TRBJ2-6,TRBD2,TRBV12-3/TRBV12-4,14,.,TGTGCCAGCGGAGCGGGGTTTGGGGCCAACGTCCTGACTTTC,CASGAGFGANVLTF
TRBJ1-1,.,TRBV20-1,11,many,TGCAGTGCTAGAGGGGGGGCTGAAGCTTTCTTT,CSARGGAEAFF
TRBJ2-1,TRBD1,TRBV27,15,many,TGTGCCAGCAGTTTATTGGGGACAGGGGACAATGAGCAGTTCTTC,CASSLLGTGDNEQFF
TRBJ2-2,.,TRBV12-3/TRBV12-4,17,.,TGTGCCAGCAGTTTAGTAGTGAGCGTACAGAACACCGGGGAGCTGTTTTTT,CASSLVVSVQNTGELFF
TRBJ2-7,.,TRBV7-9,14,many,TGTGCCAGCAGCTATCCGGACAAAACCTACGAGCAGTACTTC,CASSYPDKTYEQYF
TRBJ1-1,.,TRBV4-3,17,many,TGCGCCAGCAGCCAAAGCGTTATTGGTGCGGGGAACACTGAAGCTTTCTTT,CASSQSVIGAGNTEAFF
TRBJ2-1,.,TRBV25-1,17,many,TGTGCCAGCAGTGAAATTATCGTCGGGAGTAGTGGCAATGAGCAGTTCTTC,CASSEIIVGSSGNEQFF
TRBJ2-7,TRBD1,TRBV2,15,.,TGTGCCAGCAGTTTCCTCAAGGGACAGGGGTACGAGCAGTACTTC,CASSFLKGQGYEQYF
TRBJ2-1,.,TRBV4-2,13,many,TGTGCCAGCAGCCAAGCCCCTCGCGATGAGCAGTTCTTC,CASSQAPRDEQFF
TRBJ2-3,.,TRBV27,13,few,TGTGCCAGCGGGCGTTCGATCCCGGATACGCAGTATTTT,CASGRSIPDTQYF
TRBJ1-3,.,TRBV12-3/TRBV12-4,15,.,TGTGCCAGCAGTCCTCAGACAGGCTCTGGAAACACCATATATTTT,CASSPQTGSGNTIYF
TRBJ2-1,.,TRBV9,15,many,TGTGCCAGCAGCGTAGTTGAGGGAGGCTACAATGAGCAGTTCTTC,CASSVVEGGYNEQFF
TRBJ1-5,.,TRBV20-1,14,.,TGCAGTGCTAGAGAAGGACAGAGCAATCAGCCCCAGCATTTT,CSAREGQSNQPQHF
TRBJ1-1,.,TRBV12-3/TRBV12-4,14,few,TGTGCCAGCAGTGTTGGACAGCAGAACACTGAAGCTTTCTTT,CASSVGQQNTEAFF
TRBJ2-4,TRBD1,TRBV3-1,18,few,TGTGCCAGCAGCCAAAGGACAGGGGGCCGTGGTGCCAAAAACATTCAGTACTTC,CASSQRTGGRGAKNIQYF
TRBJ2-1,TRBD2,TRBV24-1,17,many,TGTGCCACCAGTGATTCCGAGACTAGCGGGCCGAACAATGAGCAGTTCTTC,CATSDSETSGPNNEQFF
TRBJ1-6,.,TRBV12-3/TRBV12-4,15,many,TGTGCCAGCAGAACCTTGCCACGGGGGAATTCACCCCTCCACTTT,CASRTLPRGNSPLHF
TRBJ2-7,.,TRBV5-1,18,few,TGCGCCAGCAGCTTGGACAAGGGCCAGGGCAAGATCTCCTACGAGCAGTACTTC,CASSLDKGQGKISYEQYF
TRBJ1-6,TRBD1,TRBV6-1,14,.,TGTGCCAGCCAGGGACAGAACAATAATTCACCCCTCCACTTT,CASQGQNNNSPLHF
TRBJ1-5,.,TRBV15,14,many,TGTGCCACCAGCAGGGACAGTAGCAATCAGCCCCAGCATTTT,CATSRDSSNQPQHF
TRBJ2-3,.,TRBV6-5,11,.,TGTGCCAGCAGAGGACAAACAACGCAGTATTTT,CASRGQTTQYF
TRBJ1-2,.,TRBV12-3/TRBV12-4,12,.,TGTGCCAGCAGTGGGGGGGCATATGGCTACACCTTC,CASSGGAYGYTF
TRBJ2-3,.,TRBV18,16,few,TGTGCCAGCTCACCTATAGGGGAGACCCTCACAGATACGCAGTATTTT,CASSPIGETLTDTQYF